The 15 T cell receptor beta chains below come from one sample, sequenced in a study of shared clonotypes between healthy human individuals. Sequencing was performed with immunoSEQ multiplex PCR; in TCRdb, only in-frame clones are kept and a portion is missing. Here the sample spans about 2,500,000 clones, 85% to 95% being singletons. What was sequenced was naive CD4+ T cells sorted from blood. Subset specified: CD45RA+ positively selected. Receptors were obtained from a man aged 18 to 35 in good health.

This rearrangement joins TRBV7-8 to TRBJ1-2; 8 bases agree with TRBD1. V lost 0 bases, J lost 4 bases, and 7 bases stayed unmatched. This CDR3 is 16 amino acids long. Germline V gives CDR1 SGHVS, CDR2 FQNEAQ. The CDR3 DNA reads TGTGCCAGCAGCTTAGCGCCGGCAGGGGGCGGCTATGGCTACACCTTC. Its translation is CASSLAPAGGGYGYTF. Full variable domain (outside the CDR3, taken from reference TRBV7-8 and TRBJ1-2): GAGVSQSPRYKVAKRGQDVALRCDPISGHVSLFWYQQALGQGPEFLTYFQNEAQLDKSGLPSDRFFAERPEGSVSTLKIQRTQQEDSAVYLCASSLAPAGGGYGYTFGSGTRLTVV.

The chain recombines TRBV11-1 with TRBJ2-1; 8 bases line up with TRBD2. CDR1 is SGHAT, CDR2 FQDESV, per germline (reference sequence). Losses at the gene ends were 5 bases for V and 5 bases for J; bases not matched to a gene: 8. The CDR3 is 15 residues long. CDR3 in amino acids: CASSVTSGHHNEQFF. As DNA, the CDR3 is TGTGCCAGCAGCGTTACTAGCGGCCACCACAATGAGCAGTTCTTC. Full variable domain (remainder filled in from reference TRBV11-1 and TRBJ2-1): EAEVAQSPRYKITEKSQAVAFWCDPISGHATLYWYRQILGQGPELLVQFQDESVVDDSQLPKDRFSAERLKGVDSTLKIQPAELGDSAMYLCASSVTSGHHNEQFFGPGTRLTVL.

V and J are TRBV7-2 and TRBJ1-6; a possible D gene is TRBD1 (6 bases). This CDR3 is 17 amino acids long. Trimming took 2 bases from V and 10 from J, leaving 21 bases between them. From germline, CDR1 is SGHTA and CDR2 FQGNSA. The DNA for the CDR3 is TGTGCCAGCAGCTTACAGTGGGGGGGCGGGCATTTATCACCCCTCCACTTT. Its protein product is CASSLQWGGGHLSPLHF.

This chain uses TRBV9 with TRBJ1-1; 8 nucleotides agree with TRBD1. CDR1 is SGDLS and CDR2 is YYNGEE in the germline V gene. The CDR3 length is 15 residues. Unmatched junction bases numbered 8, after V lost 3 bases and J lost 4 bases. The CDR3 bases are TGTGCCAGCAGCGCTTGGACAGGGAGATTCACTGAAGCTTTCTTT. Amino acid sequence: CASSAWTGRFTEAFF.

This clone showed up just a few times. Within the sample, other DNA sequences also encode this same CDR3. The chain is built from TRBV5-6 and TRBJ1-1; D gene ambiguous. V lost 0 bases and J lost 1, with 4 bases in between. The CDR3 length is 13 residues. Looked up from germline, CDR1 is SGHDT and CDR2 is YYEEEE. This chain's CDR3 is CASSLDWNTEAFF. The CDR3 DNA follows: TGTGCCAGCAGCTTGGATTGGAACACTGAAGCTTTCTTT. The full variable domain, rest sourced from reference TRBV5-6 and TRBJ1-1, is DAGVTQSPTHLIKTRGQQVTLRCSPKSGHDTVSWYQQALGQGPQFIFQYYEEEERQRGNFPDRFSGHQFPNYSSELNVNALLLGDSALYLCASSLDWNTEAFFGQGTRLTVV.

CDR3 in DNA: TGCGCCAGCAGCCAGTCGGGGGGACCCAATTCACCCCTCCACTTT. Translated: CASSQSGGPNSPLHF. The chain joins TRBV5-1 to TRBJ1-6, with D perhaps matching TRBD1 (5 bases). The CDR3 spans 15 residues. Trimming pared 4 bases from V and 7 bases from J, leaving 15 bases between. Germline V gene lookup returns CDR1 SGHRS and CDR2 YFSETQ.

The chain uses TRBV4-1 and TRBJ1-3; a possible D gene is TRBD1 (5 bases). This CDR3 contains 17 residues. V was shortened by 3 bases and J by 5 bases, with 20 bases between the two germline ends. The germline V gene has CDR1 MGHRA and CDR2 YSYEKL. CDR3 in DNA: TGCGCCAGCAGCCAGGGCCTCAGCGGAGGGACGAGAAACACCATATATTTT. Protein product: CASSQGLSGGTRNTIYF.

This chain joins TRBV2 and TRBJ1-1; D is uncertain. This CDR3 has 11 amino acids. Germline loops: CDR1 SNHLY, CDR2 FYNNEI. The V end lost 3 bases, the J end lost 10 bases, and 9 bases lay between the germline ends. CDR3 region: CASSDRVGAFF. The CDR3 region has the DNA TGTGCCAGCAGTGATAGGGTGGGAGCTTTCTTT.

The chain joins TRBV19 to TRBJ1-5; D is unclear. The CDR3 has 15 residues. Germline V gene lookup returns CDR1 LNHDA and CDR2 SQIVND (reference sequence). The germline V and J ends were trimmed by 4 bases and 0 bases, with 10 bases remaining between them. CDR3 nucleotide sequence: TGTGCCAGTAGTACGGCTCTTTATAGCAATCAGCCCCAGCATTTT. This gives the protein CASSTALYSNQPQHF.

The V gene is TRBV6-1, the J gene TRBJ2-3; TRBD1 might be the D (5 bases). This CDR3 is built from 17 residues. Germline CDR1 is MNHNS and CDR2 is SASEGT. The V gene lost 3 bases and the J gene lost 1 base, with 17 bases spanning the gap. The CDR3 DNA is TGTGCCAGCAGTGATCCCTACAGGCGCCGCGGCACAGATACGCAGTATTTT. Its translation: CASSDPYRRRGTDTQYF.

The chain is built from TRBV7-3 and TRBJ2-5, with TRBD1 identical over 9 bases. The V segment lost 4 bases and the J segment 5 bases; nucleotides outside the gene matches: 8. The CDR3 sequence is 15 residues long. Germline CDR1 reads SGHTA; CDR2 reads FQGTGA. CDR3 nucleotides: TGTGCCAGCAGCTCCATGGGACAGGGTTGGGAGACCCAGTACTTC. Its protein is CASSSMGQGWETQYF. The whole variable domain, filled in from reference TRBV7-3 and TRBJ2-5, reads GAGVSQTPSNKVTEKGKYVELRCDPISGHTALYWYRQSLGQGPEFLIYFQGTGAADDSGLPNDRFFAVRPEGSVSTLKIQRTERGDSAVYLCASSSMGQGWETQYFGPGTRLLVL.

This clone has a single count. The genes are TRBV9 and TRBJ2-5; 13 bases match TRBD2. Unmatched junction bases numbered 10, after V lost 3 bases and J lost 5 bases. CDR3 length equals 17 residues. Germline V CDR1 and CDR2: SGDLS, YYNGEE. CDR3 residues: CASSAYGLAGDYETQYF. The CDR3 nucleotides are TGTGCCAGCAGCGCCTATGGACTAGCGGGAGATTATGAGACCCAGTACTTC.

CDR3 in DNA: TGTGCCAGCAGCTTCGCCGCGACAGGGACAGGGGGTGAAAAACTGTTTTTT. This gives the protein CASSFAATGTGGEKLFF. The chain employs TRBV7-2 and TRBJ1-4; 11 bases are a match to TRBD1. Trimming cost V 3 bases and J 7 bases; bases outside gene matches: 10. There are 17 residues in the CDR3. CDR1 is SGHTA, CDR2 FQGNSA, per germline.

The chain carries TRBV28 and TRBJ1-4, with D tentatively TRBD1 (5 bases). CDR1 MDHEN and CDR2 SYDVKM come from the germline V gene. This CDR3 region has 15 residues. Trimming stripped 6 bases from V and 8 bases from J, with 19 bases between. CDR3 sequence: CASRPQDLEGEKLFF. In DNA form, the CDR3 reads TGTGCCAGCAGGCCGCAGGACCTAGAGGGGGAAAAACTGTTTTTT.

The rearrangement links TRBV5-1 to TRBJ2-7, with D perhaps matching TRBD2 (5 bases). CDR1 SGHRS and CDR2 YFSETQ come from the germline V gene. Trimming removed 0 bases from V and 3 bases from J, with 13 bases in between. The CDR3 totals 15 residues. This CDR3 reads CASSLAEVGSYEQYF. CDR3 in DNA: TGCGCCAGCAGCTTGGCCGAGGTGGGGAGCTACGAGCAGTACTTC.